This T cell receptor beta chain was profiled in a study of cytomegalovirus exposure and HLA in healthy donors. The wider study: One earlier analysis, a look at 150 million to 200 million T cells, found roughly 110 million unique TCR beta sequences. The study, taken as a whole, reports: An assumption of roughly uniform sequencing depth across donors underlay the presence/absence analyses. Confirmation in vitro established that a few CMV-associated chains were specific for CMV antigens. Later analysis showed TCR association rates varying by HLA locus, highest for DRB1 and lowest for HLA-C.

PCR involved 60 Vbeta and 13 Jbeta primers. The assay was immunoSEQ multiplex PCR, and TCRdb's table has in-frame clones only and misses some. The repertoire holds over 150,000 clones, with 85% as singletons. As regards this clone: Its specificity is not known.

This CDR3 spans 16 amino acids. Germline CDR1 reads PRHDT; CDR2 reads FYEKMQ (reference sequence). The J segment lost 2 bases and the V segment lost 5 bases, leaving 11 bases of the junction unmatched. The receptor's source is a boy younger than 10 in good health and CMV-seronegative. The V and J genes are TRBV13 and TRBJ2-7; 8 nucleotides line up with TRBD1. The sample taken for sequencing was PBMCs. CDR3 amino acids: CASSPTGQGRAYEQYF. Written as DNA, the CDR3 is TGTGCCAGCAGCCCCACTGGACAGGGAAGGGCCTACGAGCAGTACTTC.